This T cell receptor beta chain was retrieved from a study of shared clonotypes between healthy human individuals. V lost 6 bases, J lost 0 bases, and 24 bases lay in between. CDR1 SGHAT and CDR2 FQNNGV come from the germline V gene. This CDR3 is built from 19 residues. On this clone: Its target is unknown.

TCRdb keeps only in-frame clones here, not all; method: immunoSEQ multiplex PCR. The profile covers over a million clones, with around 95% appearing a single time and 1% to 1.5% taken by the ten largest. General study results and limits: Large depth notwithstanding, sorted-subset sequencing proved incomplete by rarefaction. Among a handful of donors, approximately 5% of naive CD4 clonotypes were found in common.

The sample was naive CD4+ T cells sorted from blood. The subset was: CD45RA+ positively selected. The clonotype comes from a man in his thirties or forties in good health. The chain uses TRBV11-2 and TRBJ2-1; D possibly uses TRBD1 or TRBD2 (5 bases each). Here the CDR3 DNA reads TGTGCCAGCAGAAGACCGGGGCTAGGACTCTCGGACTCCTACAATGAGCAGTTCTTC. This gives the protein CASRRPGLGLSDSYNEQFF.